The 3 T cell receptor beta chains below were found in one sample sequenced in a study of control samples from healthy donors and cancer patients. Profiled with immunoSEQ multiplex PCR; TCRdb holds only in-frame clones, not every one. The sample includes some 130,000 clones, roughly 92% seen only once; the top ten take 4.5% to 7%. Sequencing input: blood. The receptor set was obtained from a man younger than 35 in good health.

This CDR3 is CASTTGAIDGEQYF. The CDR3 nucleotides are TGTGCCAGCACGACAGGGGCGATCGACGGCGAGCAGTACTTC. This chain joins TRBV9 and TRBJ2-7, with TRBD1 matching 8 bases. The CDR3 sequence is 14 residues long. V dropped 6 bases and J dropped 6; count of bases not matched to a gene: 11. Germline V lookup: CDR1 SGDLS, CDR2 YYNGEE.

The CDR3 DNA reads TGTGCCAGCTCACCATCTGAAAGGGCTGGCTACACCTTC. Translation: CASSPSERAGYTF. This chain uses TRBV18 with TRBJ1-2, with D unresolved. The CDR3 runs to 13 residues. Trimming left V 2 bases short and J 7 bases short, with 11 bases between. Germline V gives CDR1 KGHSH, CDR2 LQKENI. Based on the CDR3 plus reference TRBV18 and TRBJ1-2, the full variable domain is NAGVMQNPRHLVRRRGQEARLRCSPMKGHSHVYWYRQLPEEGLKFMVYLQKENIIDESGMPKERFSAEFPKEGPSILRIQQVVRGDSAAYFCASSPSERAGYTFGSGTRLTVV.

This clone appeared a few times. The CDR3 sequence: CASSQGGLTDTQYF. The CDR3 DNA reads TGTGCCAGCAGCCAAGGGGGCCTGACAGATACGCAGTATTTT. The J gene is TRBJ2-3, the V gene TRBV14, with a possible D match to TRBD1 (5 bases). From germline, CDR1 is SGHDN and CDR2 FVKESK. The CDR3 has 14 residues. V shed 1 base and J shed 3 bases, with 8 bases lying between them.